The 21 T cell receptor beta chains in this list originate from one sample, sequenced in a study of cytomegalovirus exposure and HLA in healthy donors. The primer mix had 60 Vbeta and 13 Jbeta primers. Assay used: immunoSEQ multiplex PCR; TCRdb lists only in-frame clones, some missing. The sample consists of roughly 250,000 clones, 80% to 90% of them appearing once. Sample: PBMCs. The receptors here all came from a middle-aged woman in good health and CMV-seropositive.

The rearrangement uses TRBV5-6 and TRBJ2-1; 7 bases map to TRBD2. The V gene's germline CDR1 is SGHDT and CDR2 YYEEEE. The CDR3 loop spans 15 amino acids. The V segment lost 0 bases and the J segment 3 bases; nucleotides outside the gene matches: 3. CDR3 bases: TGTGCCAGCAGCTTGGAGGCTAGCGGCTACAATGAGCAGTTCTTC. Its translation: CASSLEASGYNEQFF.

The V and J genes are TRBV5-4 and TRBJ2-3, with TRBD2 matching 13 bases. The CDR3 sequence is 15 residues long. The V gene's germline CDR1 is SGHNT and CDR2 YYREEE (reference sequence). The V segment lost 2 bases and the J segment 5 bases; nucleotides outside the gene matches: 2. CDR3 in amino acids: CASSLGTSGEDTQYF. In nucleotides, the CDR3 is TGTGCCAGCAGCTTAGGGACTAGCGGGGAAGATACGCAGTATTTT.

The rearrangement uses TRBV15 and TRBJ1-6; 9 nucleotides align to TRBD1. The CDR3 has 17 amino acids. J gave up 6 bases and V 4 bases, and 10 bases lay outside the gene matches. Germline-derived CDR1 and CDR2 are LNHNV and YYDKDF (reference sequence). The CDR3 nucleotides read TGTGCCACCAGCACGCAACAGGGGGCGTTTTTTAATTCACCCCTCCACTTT. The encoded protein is CATSTQQGAFFNSPLHF. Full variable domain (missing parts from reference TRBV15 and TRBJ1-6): DAMVIQNPRYQVTQFGKPVTLSCSQTLNHNVMYWYQQKSSQAPKLLFHYYDKDFNNEADTPDNFQSRRPNTSFCFLDIRSPGLGDTAMYLCATSTQQGAFFNSPLHFGNGTRLTVT.

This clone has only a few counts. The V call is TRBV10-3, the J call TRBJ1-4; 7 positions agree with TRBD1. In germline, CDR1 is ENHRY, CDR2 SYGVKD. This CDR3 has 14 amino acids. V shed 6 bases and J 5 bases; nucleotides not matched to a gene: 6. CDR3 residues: CAIRQGSGNEKLFF. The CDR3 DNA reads TGTGCCATCAGACAGGGGTCTGGAAATGAAAAACTGTTTTTT.

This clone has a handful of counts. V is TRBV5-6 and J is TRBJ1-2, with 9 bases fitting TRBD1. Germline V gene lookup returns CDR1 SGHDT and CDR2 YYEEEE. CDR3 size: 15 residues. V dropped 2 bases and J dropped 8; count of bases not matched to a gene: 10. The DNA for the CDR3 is TGTGCCAGCAGCTTTGGTACAGGGGGCGCGGGCGGCTACACCTTC. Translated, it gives CASSFGTGGAGGYTF.

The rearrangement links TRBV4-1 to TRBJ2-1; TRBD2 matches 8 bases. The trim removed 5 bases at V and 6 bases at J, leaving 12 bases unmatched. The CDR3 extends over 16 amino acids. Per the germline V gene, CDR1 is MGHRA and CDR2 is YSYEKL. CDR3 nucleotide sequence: TGCGCCAGCAGCAGACAAGAAAGCGGGAGTGGCAATGAGCAGTTCTTC. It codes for CASSRQESGSGNEQFF.

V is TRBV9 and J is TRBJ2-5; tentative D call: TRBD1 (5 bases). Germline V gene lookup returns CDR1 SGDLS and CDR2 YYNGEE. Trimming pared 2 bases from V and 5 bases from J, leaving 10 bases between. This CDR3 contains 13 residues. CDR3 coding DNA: TGTGCCAGCAGCGTGACAGTCCGGGAGACCCAGTACTTC. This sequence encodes CASSVTVRETQYF.

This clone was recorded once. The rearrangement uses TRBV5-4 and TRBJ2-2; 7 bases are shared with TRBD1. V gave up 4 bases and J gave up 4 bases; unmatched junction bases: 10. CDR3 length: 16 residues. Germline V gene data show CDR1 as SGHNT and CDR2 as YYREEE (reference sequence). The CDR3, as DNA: TGTGCCAGCAGCAATCCGTACAGGGGTGGCACCGGGGAGCTGTTTTTT. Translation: CASSNPYRGGTGELFF.

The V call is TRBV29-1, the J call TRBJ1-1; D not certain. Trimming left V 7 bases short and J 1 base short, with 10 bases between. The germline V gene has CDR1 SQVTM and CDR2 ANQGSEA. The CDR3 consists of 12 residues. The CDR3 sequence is CSALQRNTEAFF. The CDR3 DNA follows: TGCAGCGCCCTACAGAGGAACACTGAAGCTTTCTTT.

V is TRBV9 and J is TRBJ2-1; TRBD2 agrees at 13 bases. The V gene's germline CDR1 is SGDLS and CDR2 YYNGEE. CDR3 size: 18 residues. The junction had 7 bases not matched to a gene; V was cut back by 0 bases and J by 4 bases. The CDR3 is CASSVATGTSGVYNEQFF. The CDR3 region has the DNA TGTGCCAGCAGCGTAGCTACTGGGACTAGCGGGGTGTACAATGAGCAGTTCTTC.

This CDR3 reads CATSSDRDTEAFF. CDR3 DNA sequence: TGTGCCACCAGCAGCGACAGGGACACTGAAGCTTTCTTT. The chain couples TRBV15 to TRBJ1-1; TRBD1 matches at 7 bases. This CDR3 is 13 amino acids long. From germline, CDR1 is LNHNV and CDR2 YYDKDF (reference sequence). The V segment lost 3 bases and the J segment 3 bases; nucleotides outside the gene matches: 1.

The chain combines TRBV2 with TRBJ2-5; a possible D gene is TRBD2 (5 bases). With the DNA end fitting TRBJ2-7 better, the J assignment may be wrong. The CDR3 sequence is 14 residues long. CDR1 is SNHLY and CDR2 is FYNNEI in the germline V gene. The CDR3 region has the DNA TGTGCCAGCAGGCCGGGGATTTTGGGCAGCGAGCAGTACTTC. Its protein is CASRPGILGSEQYF.

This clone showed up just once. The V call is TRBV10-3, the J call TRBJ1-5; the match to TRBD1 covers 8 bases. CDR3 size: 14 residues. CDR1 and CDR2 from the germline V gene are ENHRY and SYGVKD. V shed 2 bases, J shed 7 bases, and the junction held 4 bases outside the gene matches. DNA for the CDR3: TGTGCCATCAGTGAGGACAGGGGAGGACAGCCCCAGCATTTT. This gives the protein CAISEDRGGQPQHF.

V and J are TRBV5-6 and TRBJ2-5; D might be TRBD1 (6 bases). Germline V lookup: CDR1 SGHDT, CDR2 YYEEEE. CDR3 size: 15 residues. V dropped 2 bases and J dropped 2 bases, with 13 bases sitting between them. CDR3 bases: TGTGCCAGCAGCTTCCCCTGGACAGCACAAGAGACCCAGTACTTC. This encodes CASSFPWTAQETQYF.

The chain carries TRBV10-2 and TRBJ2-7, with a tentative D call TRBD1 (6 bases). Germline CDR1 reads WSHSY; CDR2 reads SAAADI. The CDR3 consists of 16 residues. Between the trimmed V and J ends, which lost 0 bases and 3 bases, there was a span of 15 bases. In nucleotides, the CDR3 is TGCGCCAGCAGTGAGTCCGGATACAGGGAGCACTACGAGCAGTACTTC. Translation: CASSESGYREHYEQYF.

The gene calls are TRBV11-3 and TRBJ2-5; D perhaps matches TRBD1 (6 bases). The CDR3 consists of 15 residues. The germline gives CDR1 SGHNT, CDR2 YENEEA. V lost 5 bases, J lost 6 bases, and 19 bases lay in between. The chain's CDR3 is CASSHRDLEGKTQYF. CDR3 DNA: TGTGCCAGCAGCCACAGGGATCTCGAAGGAAAGACCCAGTACTTC.

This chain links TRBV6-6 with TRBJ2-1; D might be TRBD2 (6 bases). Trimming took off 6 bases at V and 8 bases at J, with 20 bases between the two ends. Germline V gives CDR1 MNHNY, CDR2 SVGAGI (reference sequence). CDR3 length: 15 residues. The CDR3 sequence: CASRVGGVAVHEQFF. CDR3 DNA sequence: TGTGCCAGCAGGGTCGGGGGAGTGGCGGTCCATGAGCAGTTCTTC.

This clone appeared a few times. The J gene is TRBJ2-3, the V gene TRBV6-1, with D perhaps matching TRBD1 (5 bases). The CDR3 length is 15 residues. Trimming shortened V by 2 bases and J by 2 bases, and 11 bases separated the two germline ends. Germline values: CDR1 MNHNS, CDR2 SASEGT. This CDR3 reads CASSEKPGSTDTQYF. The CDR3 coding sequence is TGTGCCAGCAGTGAAAAACCAGGGTCCACAGATACGCAGTATTTT.

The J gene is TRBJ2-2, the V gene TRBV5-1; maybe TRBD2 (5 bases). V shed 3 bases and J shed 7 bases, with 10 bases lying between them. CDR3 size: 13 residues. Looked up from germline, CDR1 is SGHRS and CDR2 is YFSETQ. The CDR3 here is CASSSGLFGELFF. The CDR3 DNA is TGCGCCAGCAGCTCCGGACTCTTCGGGGAGCTGTTTTTT.

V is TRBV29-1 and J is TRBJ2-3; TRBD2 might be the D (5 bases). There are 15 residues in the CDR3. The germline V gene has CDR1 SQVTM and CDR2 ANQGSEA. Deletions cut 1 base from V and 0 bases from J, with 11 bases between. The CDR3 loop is CSVEAVSSSTDTQYF. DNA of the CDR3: TGCAGCGTTGAAGCGGTGTCTAGCAGCACAGATACGCAGTATTTT.

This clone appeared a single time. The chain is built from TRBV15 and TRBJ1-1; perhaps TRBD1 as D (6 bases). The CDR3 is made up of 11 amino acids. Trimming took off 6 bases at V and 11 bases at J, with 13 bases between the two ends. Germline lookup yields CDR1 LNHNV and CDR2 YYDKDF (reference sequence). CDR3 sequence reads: CATRGGGRAFF. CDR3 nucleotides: TGTGCCACCAGAGGGGGGGGGAGGGCTTTCTTT.